This T cell receptor beta chain was documented in a study of blood T cell repertoires in COVID-19. The wider study: Some COVID-19 samples were acute and others convalescent; all came from the United States, Italy and Spain. The cDNA or gDNA used as material had been derived from T cells, B-cell-depleted T cells, or PBMCs.

The table came from immunoSEQ multiplex PCR; TCRdb's copy has only in-frame clones and leaves some out. The data contain about 83,000 clones, 87% of them seen just once; the ten biggest clones take up 3%. Note on this clone: This same CDR3 is encoded by further DNA sequences in the sample.

The CDR3 runs 15 residues. Germline loops: CDR1 SGHRS, CDR2 YFSETQ. Trimming removed 2 bases from V and 0 bases from J; junction bases left unmatched: 2. The chain joins TRBV5-1 to TRBJ2-1, with 7 bases that match TRBD2. Material for sequencing was peripheral blood. The receptor comes from a woman in her 50s with active or convalescent COVID-19. CDR3 sequence (DNA): TGCGCCAGCAGCTTCGGGGGGAGCTCCTACAATGAGCAGTTCTTC. It specifies CASSFGGSSYNEQFF. The whole variable domain, remainder taken from reference TRBV5-1 and TRBJ2-1, is KAGVTQTPRYLIKTRGQQVTLSCSPISGHRSVSWYQQTPGQGLQFLFEYFSETQRNKGNFPGRFSGRQFSNSRSEMNVSTLELGDSALYLCASSFGGSSYNEQFFGPGTRLTVL.